Listed here is a single T cell receptor beta chain. Original processing methods: The assay estimated nucleated cells by amplifying reference gene primers. Data came from immunoSEQ multiplex PCR; TCRdb stores just in-frame clones and leaves some out. The V and J calls and clone size are taken from that table; D and trimming were inferred from the DNA. This repertoire shows around 79,000 clones, approximately 90% found once; its top ten account for roughly 14%. The data were obtained in a study of blood T cell repertoires in COVID-19. Across the whole study: Whether acute or convalescent, the COVID-19 samples came from the United States, Italy and Spain.

This receptor was identified in a man aged 65 to 79 with active or convalescent COVID-19. Sequencing was done on a sample of peripheral blood.

The CDR3 sequence is CASIHGGNTGELFF. DNA of the CDR3: TGTGCCAGCATCCACGGGGGGAACACCGGGGAGCTGTTTTTT. The chain employs TRBV28 and TRBJ2-2; D is perhaps TRBD2 (6 bases). Trimming took off 7 bases at V and 1 base at J, with 10 bases between the two ends. The CDR3 extends over 14 amino acids. Germline CDR1 MDHEN, CDR2 SYDVKM.